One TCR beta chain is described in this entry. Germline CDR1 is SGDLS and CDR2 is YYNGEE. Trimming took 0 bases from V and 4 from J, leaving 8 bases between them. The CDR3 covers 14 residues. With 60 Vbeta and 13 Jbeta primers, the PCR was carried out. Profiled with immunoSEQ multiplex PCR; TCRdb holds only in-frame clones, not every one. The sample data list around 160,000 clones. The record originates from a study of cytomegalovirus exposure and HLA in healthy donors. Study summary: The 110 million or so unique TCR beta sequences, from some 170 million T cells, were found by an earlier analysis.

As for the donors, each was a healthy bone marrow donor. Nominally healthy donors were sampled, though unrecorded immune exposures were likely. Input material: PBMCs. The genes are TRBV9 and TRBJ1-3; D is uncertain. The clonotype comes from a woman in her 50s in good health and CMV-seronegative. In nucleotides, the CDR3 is TGTGCCAGCAGCGTAGATTGGGAGGGAAACACCATATATTTT. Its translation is CASSVDWEGNTIYF.